This T cell receptor (beta chain) was sequenced for a study of blood T cells in healthy people across ages. Overall study results and limits: Possibly, changes in expanded clonotypes were confounded because donor CMV status was unknown.

As concerns this clonotype: Its antigen is as yet unknown. Mismatch with germline at one junction end may stem from a read error.

In germline, CDR1 is MNHNS, CDR2 SASEGT. This CDR3 has 13 residues. With a J-beta primer mix and a sample-barcoded 5' primer, a second PCR ran 7 to 11 cycles. TCRdb fed the 5' RACE reads into MiXCR, producing one record per CDR3 protein. The sample records approximately 780,000 distinct CDR3 sequences, roughly 25% being singletons. PBMCs, at least 6.5 million per sample, were isolated. The same sample was also used in a study of T cells of mothers and their children. That paper adds: The yield was over 8.5 million TCR beta CDR3 reads from each mother and roughly 3 million from each child. Slightly higher overlap, not significant, was seen in related mother-child pairs than in unrelated pairs.

This chain uses TRBV6-1 with TRBJ2-7; the D gene is possibly TRBD1 (6 bases). This TCR came from a boy aged 5-17 years in good health. The material sequenced was blood. The CDR3 bases are TGTGCCAACAGTGTGGACAGATCCTACGAGCAGTACTTC. This translates into CANSVDRSYEQYF.